One and the same sample provided the 10 T cell receptor beta chains below, sequenced in a study of T-cell reconstitution after alpha-beta-depleted transplantation in children. Preparing the TCRbeta library involved the use of unique molecular identifiers. TCRdb re-derived calls from the PCR reads in MiXCR, one entry per CDR3 protein. The table has around 680,000 distinct CDR3 sequences, roughly 15% seen once. The sequencing used PBMCs from the stem cell graft donor, collected from the stem cell graft. The source of these receptors is a human donor who donated a stem cell graft to a child with acute myeloid leukemia.

This clonotype was picked up many times. The chain couples TRBV15 to TRBJ2-1; 10 positions match TRBD2. The V and J ends lost 0 bases and 7 bases, in that order; junction bases with no gene match: 3. CDR3 size: 15 residues. Germline assignment: CDR1 LNHNV and CDR2 YYDKDF (reference sequence). The CDR3: CATSRDLGLANEQFF. Here the CDR3 DNA reads TGTGCCACCAGCAGAGATCTGGGACTAGCGAATGAGCAGTTCTTC.

This clonotype was counted ten times or more. This chain uses TRBV29-1 with TRBJ2-7, with TRBD2 matching over 8 bases. In germline, CDR1 is SQVTM, CDR2 ANQGSEA. Trimming removed 6 bases from V and 4 bases from J; junction bases left unmatched: 14. This CDR3 contains 15 residues. The CDR3 sequence: CSVGSGGSGGYEQYF. DNA of the CDR3: TGCAGCGTCGGAAGTGGGGGGAGCGGGGGATACGAGCAGTACTTC.

This clonotype has just a few counts. This sequence joins TRBV20-1 and TRBJ1-2; 7 nucleotides line up with TRBD1. After removal of 4 bases from V and 7 bases from J, the junction contained 6 bases not matched to a gene. From germline, CDR1 is DFQATT and CDR2 SNEGSKA (reference sequence). The CDR3 is 12 residues long. CDR3 amino acids: CSAKAGGIGYTF. CDR3 bases: TGCAGTGCTAAAGCAGGGGGTATTGGCTACACCTTC.

The chain couples TRBV7-6 to TRBJ2-5; tentatively, D is TRBD2 (5 bases). CDR3 length: 14 residues. Trimming removed 5 bases from V and 1 base from J, with 11 bases in between. Germline assignment: CDR1 SGHVS and CDR2 FNYEAQ. The CDR3 is CASSPGLSQETQYF. DNA for the CDR3: TGTGCCAGCAGCCCCGGACTGAGCCAAGAGACCCAGTACTTC. Based on the CDR3 plus reference TRBV7-6 and TRBJ2-5, the full variable domain is GAGVSQSPRYKVTKRGQDVALRCDPISGHVSLYWYRQALGQGPEFLTYFNYEAQQDKSGLPNDRFSAERPEGSISTLTIQRTEQRDSAMYRCASSPGLSQETQYFGPGTRLLVL.

The J gene is TRBJ2-5, the V gene TRBV14, with D tentatively TRBD2 (5 bases). Per germline, CDR1 SGHDN and CDR2 FVKESK. Trimming cost V 4 bases and J 3 bases, with 15 bases left between them. The CDR3 length is 15 residues. CDR3 sequence (DNA): TGTGCCAGCAGCCGAAAACGGGGTGTGGAAGAGACCCAGTACTTC. Its translation is CASSRKRGVEETQYF.

J is TRBJ2-7 and V is TRBV12-5; D uncertain. Germline values: CDR1 LGHNT, CDR2 FRNRAP. The ends were cut back, 4 bases at V and 0 bases at J, with 7 bases in the middle. The CDR3 runs 13 residues. The CDR3 reads CASGSLPSYEQYF. CDR3 sequence (DNA): TGTGCTAGTGGTTCACTACCCTCCTACGAGCAGTACTTC.

This clonotype was counted at least ten times. This sequence joins TRBV10-3 and TRBJ2-5; D call uncertain. With 0 bases removed from V and 3 bases from J, the gap between germline ends came to 8 bases. Per the germline V gene, CDR1 is ENHRY and CDR2 is SYGVKD. The length of the CDR3 is 14 residues. CDR3 DNA sequence: TGTGCCATCAGTGAGTCCTTGGGAAAAGAGACCCAGTACTTC. Encoded protein: CAISESLGKETQYF.

The sample holds a few counts of this clonotype. The chain recombines TRBV12-3 or TRBV12-4 with TRBJ2-5; 13 nucleotides match TRBD2. J gave up 5 bases and V 6 bases, and 9 bases lay outside the gene matches. The CDR3 has 16 amino acids. CDR3 nucleotides: TGTGCCAGCAGCGCGGGACTAGCGGGACGTTTTGAGACCCAGTACTTC. Protein: CASSAGLAGRFETQYF.

V and J are TRBV6-6 and TRBJ1-2; tentative D call: TRBD1 (6 bases). The V and J ends lost 10 bases and 8 bases respectively, with 17 bases between them. Per the germline V gene, CDR1 is MNHNY and CDR2 is SVGAGI (reference sequence). This CDR3 is 12 amino acids long. DNA of the CDR3: TGTGCCACCCTTCAGGGGCTTGACGGCTACACCTTC. It is translated as CATLQGLDGYTF.

A few counts support this clonotype. V is TRBV6-2 or TRBV6-3 and J is TRBJ2-2, with no clear D. V was trimmed by 2 bases and J by 1 base, leaving 11 bases between them. Germline values: CDR1 MNHEY, CDR2 SVGEGT. The CDR3 totals 16 residues. The CDR3 nucleotides are TGTGCCAGCAGTTACGAACTACCACTGAACACCGGGGAGCTGTTTTTT. Translated: CASSYELPLNTGELFF.